The entry that follows covers one T cell receptor (beta chain) sequence. The entry originates in a study of shared clonotypes between healthy human individuals. Measured with immunoSEQ multiplex PCR; TCRdb has only the in-frame clones, and not every one. In the table there are about 470,000 clones, about 85% of which are singletons. The germline CDR1 and CDR2 sequences are SGHTS and YDEGEE. V dropped 0 bases and J dropped 6 bases, with 8 bases sitting between them. The CDR3 covers 13 residues. The receptor comes from a woman aged 40 to 55 in good health. Some clones in this sample may be carry-over from other donors' samples. The chain uses TRBV5-8 and TRBJ2-3; the D gene is possibly TRBD1 (6 bases). The sequencing input was PBMCs. The CDR3 region is CASSLDRDDTQYF. CDR3 DNA sequence: TGTGCCAGCAGCTTGGACAGGGACGATACGCAGTATTTT.